This T cell receptor (beta chain) was identified in a study of CD8 T cells in ankylosing spondylitis. This clonotype was detected many times. Its target is not known. One entry per CDR3 protein, called by TCRdb with MiXCR from the 5' RACE reads. Of about 140,000 distinct CDR3 sequences detected, 7% to 10% appear once; the ten largest clones hold 7.3%. Notes on the study in general: Blood of patients with ankylosing spondylitis appeared to be characterized by a TCR beta motif of several highly homologous variants.

The CDR3 runs 16 residues. Germline V gives CDR1 MNHNS, CDR2 SASEGT. Trimming pared 5 bases from V and 0 bases from J, leaving 11 bases between. Sequencing used synovial fluid, either unsorted or a sorted T cell fraction (not recorded which). This clonotype originated in a male donor with ankylosing spondylitis. The chain recombines TRBV6-1 with TRBJ2-6, with unresolved D. CDR3 sequence (DNA): TGTGCCAGCAGTCCCCGGACGGCCTCTGGGGCCAACGTCCTGACTTTC. As protein: CASSPRTASGANVLTF.